This T cell receptor (beta chain) comes out of a study of blood T cell repertoires in COVID-19. About the research overall: Material from acute and convalescent COVID-19 was sourced from the United States, Italy and Spain. Nucleic acid was either cDNA or gDNA, and it came from T cells, B-cell-depleted T cells, or PBMCs.

Original processing notes: Estimated nucleated cell counts came from reference gene primer amplification. Using immunoSEQ multiplex PCR, the repertoire was profiled, and TCRdb retains in-frame clones only, with some absent. D and trimming were read from the DNA, whereas the V and J calls and clone size are those reported in that table. The sample records 150,000 to 250,000 clones, 82% being singletons. CDR1 SGHTS and CDR2 YDEGEE come from the germline V gene. This CDR3 contains 16 residues. The V gene lost 1 base and the J gene lost 2 bases, with 13 bases spanning the gap. The receptor comes from a human donor with acute or convalescent COVID-19. The donor label of this sample is uncertain. Specimen: peripheral blood. The chain links TRBV5-8 to TRBJ1-5, with D perhaps TRBD1 (6 bases). CDR3 coding DNA: TGTGCCAGCAGCTTGTTACAGGGAACGGGCAATCAGCCCCAGCATTTT. It translates to CASSLLQGTGNQPQHF. The full variable domain, completed using reference TRBV5-8 and TRBJ1-5, is EAGVTQSPTHLIKTRGQQATLRCSPISGHTSVYWYQQALGLGLQFLLWYDEGEERNRGNFPPRFSGRQFPNYSSELNVNALELEDSALYLCASSLLQGTGNQPQHFGDGTRLSIL.